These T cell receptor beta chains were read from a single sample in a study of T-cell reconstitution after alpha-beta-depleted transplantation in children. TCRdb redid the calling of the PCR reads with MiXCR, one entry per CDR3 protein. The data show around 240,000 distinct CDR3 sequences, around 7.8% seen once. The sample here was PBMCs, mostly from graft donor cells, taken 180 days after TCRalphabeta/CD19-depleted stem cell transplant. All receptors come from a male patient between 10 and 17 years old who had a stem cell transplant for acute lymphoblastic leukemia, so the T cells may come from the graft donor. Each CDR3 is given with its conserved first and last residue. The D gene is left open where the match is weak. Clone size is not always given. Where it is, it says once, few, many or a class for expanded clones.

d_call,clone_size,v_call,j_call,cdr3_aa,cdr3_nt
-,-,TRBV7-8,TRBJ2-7,CASSSRTNYEQYF,TGTGCCAGCAGCTCTAGGACTAACTACGAGCAGTACTTC
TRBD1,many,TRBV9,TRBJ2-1,CASSVEDRSPYNEQFF,TGTGCCAGCAGCGTAGAGGACAGGTCCCCCTACAATGAGCAGTTCTTC
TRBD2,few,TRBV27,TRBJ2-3,CASTRLTSRWDTQYF,TGTGCCAGTACCCGACTGACTAGCCGCTGGGATACGCAGTATTTT
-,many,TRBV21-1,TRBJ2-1,CASSKNGPVVDWRWNEQFF,TGTGCCAGCAGTAAGAATGGGCCGGTCGTCGACTGGAGGTGGAATGAGCAGTTCTTC
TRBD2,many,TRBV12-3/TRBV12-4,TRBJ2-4,CASSPGTSGGKNIQYF,TGTGCCAGCAGTCCCGGGACTAGCGGGGGGAAAAACATTCAGTACTTC
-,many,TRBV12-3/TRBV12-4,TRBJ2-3,CASSSPGTTDTQYF,TGTGCCAGCAGTTCACCTGGGACAACAGATACGCAGTATTTT
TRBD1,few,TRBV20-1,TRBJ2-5,CSARGQTGRFETQYF,TGCAGTGCTAGAGGCCAGACAGGGCGCTTTGAGACCCAGTACTTC
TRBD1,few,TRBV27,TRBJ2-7,CASRPGQGVGEQYF,TGTGCCAGCAGACCCGGACAGGGGGTTGGCGAGCAGTACTTC
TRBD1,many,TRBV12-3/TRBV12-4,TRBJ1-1,CASSLQGLHTEAFF,TGTGCCAGCAGTCTACAGGGGTTGCACACTGAAGCTTTCTTT
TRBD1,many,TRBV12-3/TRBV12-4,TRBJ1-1,CASSPGTGVLEAFF,TGTGCCAGCAGTCCCGGGACAGGAGTTTTAGAAGCTTTCTTT
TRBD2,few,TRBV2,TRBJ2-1,CASRVPGLQNNEQFF,TGTGCCAGCAGGGTTCCGGGACTACAAAACAATGAGCAGTTCTTC
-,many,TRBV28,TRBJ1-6,CASSLRAQGLSNSPLHF,TGTGCCAGCAGTTTAAGAGCCCAGGGACTTTCAAATTCACCCCTCCACTTT
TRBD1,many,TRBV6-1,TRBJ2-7,CASTPTGLNYEQYF,TGTGCCAGCACTCCGACAGGGTTGAACTACGAGCAGTACTTC
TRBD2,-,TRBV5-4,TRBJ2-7,CASSPTGLGTYEQYF,TGTGCCAGCAGCCCTACGGGACTAGGGACCTACGAGCAGTACTTC
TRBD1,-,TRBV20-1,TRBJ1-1,CSVGRVRTGYPEASF,TGCAGTGTTGGGAGAGTTCGGACAGGGTACCCTGAAGCTTCCTTT
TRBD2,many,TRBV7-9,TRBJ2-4,CASSLANGLAGESIQYF,TGTGCCAGCAGCTTAGCGAATGGACTAGCGGGAGAGAGCATTCAGTACTTC
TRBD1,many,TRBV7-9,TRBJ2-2,CASSHTTGAGELFF,TGTGCCAGCAGCCACACGACAGGGGCCGGGGAGCTGTTTTTT
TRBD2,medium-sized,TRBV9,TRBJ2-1,CASSVDWTRDNEQFF,TGTGCCAGCAGCGTAGATTGGACTAGAGACAATGAGCAGTTCTTC
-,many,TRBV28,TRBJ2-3,CASSPEGRTQYF,TGTGCCAGCAGTCCGGAGGGGAGGACGCAGTATTTT
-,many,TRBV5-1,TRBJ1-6,CASRVSSYNSPLHF,TGCGCCAGCAGGGTGAGCTCCTATAATTCACCCCTCCACTTT
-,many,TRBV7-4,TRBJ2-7,CASSLPQYEQYF,TGTGCCAGCAGCTTGCCTCAGTACGAGCAGTACTTC
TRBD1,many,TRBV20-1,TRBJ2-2,CSARDRGSSGELFF,TGCAGTGCTCGGGACAGGGGGTCGTCCGGGGAGCTGTTTTTT
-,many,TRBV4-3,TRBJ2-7,CASSQDTGDSYEQYF,TGCGCCAGCAGCCAAGATACCGGGGACTCCTACGAGCAGTACTTC
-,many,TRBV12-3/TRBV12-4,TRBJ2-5,CASSKLLHRETQYF,TGTGCCAGCAGCAAGCTCCTCCACCGGGAGACCCAGTACTTC
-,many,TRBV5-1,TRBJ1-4,CASSLSGGGNEKLFF,TGCGCCAGCAGCTTGAGTGGTGGGGGGAATGAAAAACTGTTTTTT
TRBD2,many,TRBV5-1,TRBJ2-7,CASGSGEKYEQYF,TGCGCCAGCGGTAGCGGGGAGAAATACGAGCAGTACTTC
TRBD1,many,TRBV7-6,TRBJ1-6,CASSLGAPGTDNSPLHF,TGTGCCAGCAGCTTAGGGGCCCCCGGGACAGATAATTCACCCCTCCACTTT
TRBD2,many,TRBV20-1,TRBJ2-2,CSAPRRTSGVSGELFF,TGCAGTGCTCCAAGACGGACTAGCGGGGTCAGCGGGGAGCTGTTTTTT
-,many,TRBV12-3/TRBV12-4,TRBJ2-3,CASRARWLDTQYF,TGTGCCAGCAGAGCCAGGTGGTTAGATACGCAGTATTTT
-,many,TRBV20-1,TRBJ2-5,CSAGEGTELQETQYF,TGCAGTGCCGGAGAGGGGACGGAATTACAAGAGACCCAGTACTTC
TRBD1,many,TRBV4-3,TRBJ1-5,CASSPDRGGRQPQHF,TGCGCCAGCAGCCCGGACAGGGGTGGGCGGCAGCCCCAGCATTTT
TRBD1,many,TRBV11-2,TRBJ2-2,CASSFYPRGLIFAGELFF,TGTGCCAGCAGCTTCTACCCCAGGGGGCTTATTTTCGCCGGGGAGCTGTTTTTT
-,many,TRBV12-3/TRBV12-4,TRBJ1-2,CASTPSVSPRGGYTF,TGTGCCAGCACCCCATCCGTGTCACCCCGGGGCGGCTACACCTTC